This T cell receptor (beta chain) was identified during a study of spatial heterogeneity in lung cancer. Study summary: On average, each unique TCR and UMI combination appeared more than ten times in raw reads. Overall study results and limits: In tumors, expanded intratumoral alpha and beta TCR counts tracked mutation counts.

As for time point: sample taken at primary tumor resection. The donor population consisted of 72 patients with untreated, early-stage non-small cell lung cancer. No cell sorting; template was whole RNA from tumor, lung tissue or PBMC. A unique molecular identifier was carried by every single TCR cDNA molecule. Via MiXCR, TCRdb re-called the 5' RACE reads, giving one row per CDR3 protein. The table lists approximately 9,500 distinct CDR3 sequences, roughly 12% of them singletons. The CDR3 runs to 14 residues. CDR1 is SGHRS and CDR2 is YFSETQ in the germline V gene. V lost 3 bases and J 5 bases, leaving 14 bases between the germline ends. This clonotype was counted ten times or more. The antigen remains unidentified.

The TCR comes from a male donor with early-stage non-small cell lung cancer. The V call is TRBV5-1, the J call TRBJ1-1; D possibly corresponds to TRBD1 (6 bases). This sample comprised lung tumor tissue, obtained at surgery. CDR3 sequence (DNA): TGCGCCAGCAGCTCCAGGGGAGAATGGACTGAAGCTTTCTTT. Translated, it gives CASSSRGEWTEAFF.